This TCR beta chain was sequenced in a study of monozygotic twins with inflammatory bowel disease. Study-wide results and caveats: Healthy co-twins showed greater TCRbeta diversity (inverse Simpson) than IBD patients.

TCRdb re-called the 5' RACE reads and shows each CDR3 protein once, DNA omitted. The sample table sets out over 100,000 distinct CDR3 sequences. With respect to this clonotype: The antigen is undetermined.

Per the germline V gene, CDR1 is SGHVS and CDR2 is FQNEAQ. This CDR3 has 15 amino acids. The chain combines TRBV7-8 with TRBJ2-7; TCRdb lists TRBD1, though no DNA is available to test this call. The sequenced sample was blood. This TCR came from a human donor with ulcerative colitis or Crohn's disease, or a healthy co-twin of an affected twin (not recorded which). CDR3 region: CASSPTRASAYEQYF. The entire variable domain, with the rest obtained from reference TRBV7-8 and TRBJ2-7, is as follows: GAGVSQSPRYKVAKRGQDVALRCDPISGHVSLFWYQQALGQGPEFLTYFQNEAQLDKSGLPSDRFFAERPEGSVSTLKIQRTQQEDSAVYLCASSPTRASAYEQYFGPGTRLTVT.